This TCR beta chain is from a study of cytomegalovirus exposure and HLA in healthy donors. Study-wide findings and caveats: There were reportedly fewer N-insertions in an Asian-associated ancestry cluster than the approximately 670-donor mean, in a later analysis. In a later analysis, TCR beta V- and J-gene trimming was associated with a missense DCLRE1C variant. The study labeled 164 TCR beta chains cytomegalovirus-associated. In a later analysis, CMV-associated beta chains were mostly HLA-associated, it appeared.

Details on this clone: Its specificity is unknown.

PCR primers comprised 60 Vbeta and 13 Jbeta primers. Method: immunoSEQ multiplex PCR; TCRdb's copy keeps in-frame clones and lacks some. Of about 120,000 clones listed, roughly 85% were seen once; the top ten hold around 3.5%. Trimming shortened V by 0 bases and J by 4 bases, and 9 bases separated the two germline ends. Per the germline V gene, CDR1 is MNHEY and CDR2 is SVGAGI. The length of the CDR3 is 14 residues. V usage is TRBV6-5 and J usage is TRBJ1-2; D is ambiguous. The sequence derives from a woman aged 40 to 50 in good health and CMV-seropositive. The specimen was PBMCs. CDR3: CASSYSGGLYGYTF. The CDR3 coding sequence is TGTGCCAGCAGTTACTCCGGCGGCCTCTATGGCTACACCTTC.